Each of the 9 T cell receptor beta chains below was sequenced from the same sample in a study of tumor-infiltrating lymphocytes in primary liver carcinoma. Germline DNA was also extracted, with blood RNA taken from unsorted whole blood. Making TCR beta cDNA involved around 540 ng total RNA and a constant-region primer. Amplification in three nested multiplex PCR rounds with slightly modified ARM-PCR gave rise to TCR beta libraries. Researchers ran the first two PCR rounds for roughly 11 cycles each with TRBV1-TRBV30 forward primers and a C-beta reverse primer. TCRdb itself ran the multiplex PCR reads through MiXCR, one entry per CDR3 protein. The sample has approximately 330,000 distinct CDR3 sequences; about 65% are singletons. Input material: peripheral blood. Receptors were obtained from a man aged 35 to 55 with primary liver carcinoma and hepatitis B virus infection.

This clonotype appeared a single time. The J gene is TRBJ2-5, the V gene TRBV9; a weak D match, TRBD2 (6 bases). V was trimmed by 0 bases and J by 5 bases, leaving 14 bases between them. This CDR3 is built from 15 residues. In germline, CDR1 is SGDLS, CDR2 YYNGEE. CDR3: CASSVGGLARETQYF. The CDR3 DNA sequence: TGTGCCAGCAGCGTAGGTGGGCTAGCGAGGGAGACCCAGTACTTC.

This clonotype was counted a single time. The CDR3 ends on some other residue instead of the conserved phenylalanine or tryptophan, so this is likely a read error. The limits of the CDR3 on the DNA are not certain, so only TCRdb's listed CDR3 is given. The chain is built from TRBV11-1 and TRBJ2-5; whether TRBD2, the table's D call, matches the DNA was not checked. Per germline, CDR1 SGHAT and CDR2 FQDESV (reference sequence). The CDR3 length equals 13 residues, ends included. The CDR3 loop is CASSSLPEETHYS.

This clonotype was counted once. At one boundary the junction diverges from the germline segment, which might be a read error. The chain is built from TRBV29-1 and TRBJ2-1; no reliable D call. Germline V CDR1 and CDR2: SQVTM, ANQGSEA. This CDR3 has 12 amino acids. In DNA form, the CDR3 reads TGCAGCGTTGTCCCAGGTGACAATGAGCAGTTCTTT. Amino acids: CSVVPGDNEQFF.

On this clonotype: Likely a read error: the CDR3 ends without its conserved phenylalanine or tryptophan. This chain links TRBV7-9 with TRBJ1-2; D is unclear. Germline lookup yields CDR1 SEHNR and CDR2 FQNEAQ (reference sequence). The CDR3 has 13 residues. V lost 2 bases to trimming and J lost 6 bases, with 10 bases between them. CDR3 sequence reads: CASSLNSGDGYTL. The CDR3 bases are TGTGCCAGCAGCTTAAACAGTGGCGATGGCTACACCTTA.

This clonotype was observed a handful of times. This chain connects TRBV5-1 to TRBJ1-2; no firm D call. Per the germline V gene, CDR1 is SGHRS and CDR2 is YFSETQ. The CDR3 is made up of 15 amino acids. The V and J ends lost 0 bases and 4 bases respectively, with 13 bases between them. CDR3 sequence: CASSLALGVGYGYTF. The CDR3 coding sequence is TGCGCCAGCAGCTTGGCCTTAGGAGTTGGCTATGGCTACACCTTC.

On this clonotype: A junction end diverges from the germline sequence, so it may reflect a read error. V gene TRBV6-5 combines with J gene TRBJ2-1, with a possible D match to TRBD1 (6 bases). The CDR3 runs to 14 residues. Germline CDR1 reads MNHEY; CDR2 reads SVGAGI. CDR3 region: CASRWSGDHNEEFF. Here the CDR3 DNA reads TGTGCCAGCAGGTGGTCAGGGGATCACAATGAGGAGTTCTTC.

The chain links TRBV11-2 to TRBJ2-1; TRBD1 agrees at 8 bases. Germline CDR1 is SGHAT and CDR2 is FQNNGV. This CDR3 is 15 amino acids long. The V gene end was trimmed by 1 base and the J gene end by 10 bases; junction bases not matched to a gene: 9. CDR3 bases: TGTGCCAGCAGCTTAGTGAGGGCAGGGGGCGGCGAGCAGTTCTTC. This translates into CASSLVRAGGGEQFF. The full variable domain, with the rest looked up from reference TRBV11-2 and TRBJ2-1, is EAGVAQSPRYKIIEKRQSVAFWCNPISGHATLYWYQQILGQGPKLLIQFQNNGVVDDSQLPKDRFSAERLKGVDSTLKIQPAKLEDSAVYLCASSLVRAGGGEQFFGPGTRLTVL.

Regarding this clonotype: With a much larger clone just one base away, this may be a read error. The chain combines TRBV11-2 with TRBJ2-7; 8 bases agree with TRBD2. CDR3 length: 16 amino acids. V lost 3 bases to trimming and J lost 0 bases; unmatched junction nucleotides: 7. Per the germline V gene, CDR1 is SGHAT and CDR2 is FQNNGV. The CDR3 coding sequence is TGTGCCAGCAGCTTGGCCACACTAGCGGACTCCTACGAGCAGTACTTC. It specifies CASSLATLADSYEQYF.

On this clonotype: With a much larger clone just one base away, this may be a read error. This sequence joins TRBV4-2 and TRBJ1-5; D not resolved. CDR1 and CDR2 (germline): LGHNA, YNFKEQ. The CDR3 length is 15 residues. V was trimmed by 0 bases and J by 6 bases, leaving 12 bases between them. CDR3 loop: CASSQDLDCRQPQHF. The CDR3 DNA is TGTGCCAGCAGCCAAGATCTAGATTGCCGTCAGCCCCAGCATTTT.